The 19 T cell receptor beta chains in this list originate from one sample, sequenced in a study of T-cell reconstitution after alpha-beta-depleted transplantation in children. Library preparation (for TCRbeta) was performed with unique molecular identifiers. TCRdb redid the calling of the PCR reads with MiXCR, one entry per CDR3 protein. This sample has around 800,000 distinct CDR3 sequences, with less than 20% found just once. The sequencing used PBMCs, mostly from graft donor cells, collected 360 days after TCRalphabeta/CD19-depleted stem cell transplant. The origin of the receptors is a male patient under 18 who had a stem cell transplant for acute lymphoblastic leukemia, so the T cells may come from the graft donor.

The chain carries TRBV7-3 and TRBJ1-1; D is uncertain. V dropped 1 base and J dropped 2 bases, with 11 bases sitting between them. Germline V gene data show CDR1 as SGHTA and CDR2 as FQGTGA. The CDR3 sequence is 15 residues long. The CDR3 nucleotides read TGTGCCAGCAGCTTAAAAGGGTCAGAAAACACTGAAGCTTTCTTT. Residues: CASSLKGSENTEAFF. The complete variable domain, with remaining parts taken from reference TRBV7-3 and TRBJ1-1, reads GAGVSQTPSNKVTEKGKYVELRCDPISGHTALYWYRQSLGQGPEFLIYFQGTGAADDSGLPNDRFFAVRPEGSVSTLKIQRTERGDSAVYLCASSLKGSENTEAFFGQGTRLTVV.

J is TRBJ2-3 and V is TRBV20-1; the match to TRBD2 covers 9 bases. The V gene end was trimmed by 3 bases and the J gene end by 7 bases; junction bases not matched to a gene: 20. CDR3 length: 18 amino acids. Germline-derived CDR1 and CDR2 are DFQATT and SNEGSKA (reference sequence). The CDR3: CSARAHHEAGGPENTQYF. The CDR3 nucleotides read TGCAGTGCTAGGGCCCATCATGAGGCGGGAGGGCCCGAAAATACGCAGTATTTT.

The gene calls are TRBV19 and TRBJ2-3; D perhaps matches TRBD1 (10 bases). The ends were cut back, 7 bases at V and 8 bases at J, with 19 bases in the middle. Per the germline V gene, CDR1 is LNHDA and CDR2 is SQIVND (reference sequence). CDR3 length: 14 amino acids. CDR3 residues: CASTVAGDRGTQYF. DNA for the CDR3: TGTGCCAGTACCGTAGCGGGGGACAGGGGTACGCAGTATTTT. Using reference TRBV19 and TRBJ2-3 for the parts outside the CDR3, the full variable domain is DGGITQSPKYLFRKEGQNVTLSCEQNLNHDAMYWYRQDPGQGLRLIYYSQIVNDFQKGDIAEGYSVSREKKESFPLTVTSAQKNPTAFYLCASTVAGDRGTQYFGPGTRLTVL.

The rearrangement uses TRBV5-1 and TRBJ2-3; 8 bases match TRBD2. The ends lost 4 bases at V and 0 bases at J; junction bases unmatched: 10. The CDR3 runs 17 residues. The germline CDR1 and CDR2 sequences are SGHRS and YFSETQ. The CDR3 loop is CASSNYAGLDSTDTQYF. Here the CDR3 DNA reads TGCGCCAGCAGCAACTACGCGGGACTAGATAGCACAGATACGCAGTATTTT. The full variable domain, completed using reference TRBV5-1 and TRBJ2-3, is KAGVTQTPRYLIKTRGQQVTLSCSPISGHRSVSWYQQTPGQGLQFLFEYFSETQRNKGNFPGRFSGRQFSNSRSEMNVSTLELGDSALYLCASSNYAGLDSTDTQYFGPGTRLTVL.

CDR3 residues: CSARSSGGTEAFF. The CDR3 region has the DNA TGCAGTGCTAGATCATCCGGGGGCACTGAAGCTTTCTTT. The genes are TRBV20-1 and TRBJ1-1; maybe TRBD1 (5 bases). CDR3 length: 13 residues. Germline loops: CDR1 DFQATT, CDR2 SNEGSKA (reference sequence). Trimming left V 2 bases short and J 4 bases short, with 11 bases between.

The chain couples TRBV6-1 to TRBJ2-1, with TRBD1 matching over 12 bases. The CDR3 runs to 17 residues. After removal of 6 bases from V and 2 bases from J, the junction contained 8 bases not matched to a gene. Germline assignment: CDR1 MNHNS and CDR2 SASEGT. Here the CDR3 reads CASRGQGALFAYNEQFF. In nucleotides, the CDR3 is TGTGCCAGCAGGGGACAGGGGGCGCTTTTCGCCTACAATGAGCAGTTCTTC.

There are many counts of this clonotype. J is TRBJ2-1 and V is TRBV12-3 or TRBV12-4, with 10 positions matching TRBD1. V trimming: 5 bases; J trimming: 4 bases; junction bases outside the gene matches: 11. The CDR3 is made up of 17 amino acids. CDR3 sequence reads: CASSPTGGVGGYNEQFF. The CDR3 DNA follows: TGTGCCAGCAGTCCGACAGGGGGCGTGGGCGGATACAATGAGCAGTTCTTC.

V gene TRBV5-1 combines with J gene TRBJ1-6; TRBD1 might be the D (6 bases). Looked up from germline, CDR1 is SGHRS and CDR2 is YFSETQ. The CDR3 runs to 15 residues. The germline V and J ends were trimmed by 0 bases and 9 bases, with 13 bases remaining between them. CDR3 region: CASSLDRGGGSPLHF. The DNA of the CDR3 is TGCGCCAGCAGCTTGGATCGGGGAGGGGGTTCACCCCTCCACTTT.

This sequence joins TRBV27 and TRBJ2-7; TRBD2 matches 10 bases. CDR1 is MNHEY, CDR2 SMNVEV, per germline (reference sequence). The CDR3 length is 17 residues. V lost 3 bases to trimming and J lost 2 bases; unmatched junction nucleotides: 10. The CDR3 bases are TGTGCCAGCAGTTTTGACGGTAGCGGGAGGTTCGCCTACGAGCAGTACTTC. This gives the protein CASSFDGSGRFAYEQYF.

This clonotype showed up just a few times. This chain links TRBV20-1 with TRBJ2-5, with D possibly being TRBD2 (5 bases). Germline V gene sequence: CDR1 DFQATT, CDR2 SNEGSKA (reference sequence). This CDR3 has 14 residues. Between the trimmed V and J ends, which lost 1 base and 4 bases, there was a span of 13 bases. CDR3 amino acids: CSARVARAGETQYF. For the CDR3, the DNA is TGCAGTGCTAGAGTAGCGAGGGCAGGAGAGACCCAGTACTTC.

The chain has TRBV12-3 or TRBV12-4 and TRBJ2-7; D unresolved. The CDR3 runs to 14 residues. V was shortened by 5 bases and J by 2 bases, with 13 bases between the two germline ends. CDR3 in DNA: TGTGCCAGCAGTCCGTCCCATAGAACCTACGAGCAGTACTTC. This codes for CASSPSHRTYEQYF.

Only a few counts were recorded for this clonotype. The chain links TRBV20-1 to TRBJ2-7, with no clear D. This CDR3 is 12 amino acids long. V was trimmed by 1 base and J by 3 bases, leaving 7 bases between them. The V gene's germline CDR1 is DFQATT and CDR2 SNEGSKA (reference sequence). CDR3: CSARADGYEQYF. The CDR3 coding sequence is TGCAGTGCTAGAGCGGACGGCTACGAGCAGTACTTC.

The J gene is TRBJ2-7, the V gene TRBV7-9; 7 bases align to TRBD2. The trim removed 4 bases at V and 5 bases at J, leaving 5 bases unmatched. Germline-derived CDR1 and CDR2 are SEHNR and FQNEAQ (reference sequence). The CDR3 has 13 amino acids. This chain's CDR3 is CASSWGREDEQYF. The CDR3 coding sequence is TGTGCCAGCAGCTGGGGCCGGGAGGACGAGCAGTACTTC.

This clonotype was seen more than once but under ten times. V gene TRBV4-1 combines with J gene TRBJ2-2; 8 nucleotides agree with TRBD1. CDR3 length equals 15 residues. V lost 0 bases and J lost 6; bases outside the gene matches: 3. Per germline, CDR1 MGHRA and CDR2 YSYEKL. The CDR3 nucleotides are TGCGCCAGCAGCCAAGATTCGACAGGGGCCGGGGAGCTGTTTTTT. Amino acids: CASSQDSTGAGELFF.

The V and J genes are TRBV29-1 and TRBJ2-2; the match to TRBD1 covers 10 bases. CDR1 and CDR2 (germline): SQVTM, ANQGSEA. This CDR3 has 13 amino acids. After removal of 5 bases from V and 5 bases from J, the junction contained 2 bases not matched to a gene. In DNA, the CDR3 is TGCAGCGTTCGGACAGGGGGAACCGGGGAGCTGTTTTTT. Its translation is CSVRTGGTGELFF.

This clonotype was detected only a few times. The chain joins TRBV3-1 to TRBJ2-7; D may be TRBD2 (5 bases). The CDR3 extends over 15 amino acids. Germline V gives CDR1 LGHDT, CDR2 YNNKEL (reference sequence). V was pared by 0 bases and J by 0 bases, with 9 bases between. The CDR3 DNA sequence: TGTGCCAGCAGCCAAGACCTAGCCCTCTCCTACGAGCAGTACTTC. Its translation is CASSQDLALSYEQYF.

The V call is TRBV4-1, the J call TRBJ2-7, with 7 bases identical to TRBD2. Per the germline V gene, CDR1 is MGHRA and CDR2 is YSYEKL. V gave up 4 bases and J gave up 6 bases; unmatched junction bases: 12. The CDR3 extends over 15 amino acids. CDR3 sequence: CASSPTVLGLREQYF. The CDR3 DNA sequence: TGCGCCAGCAGCCCTACCGTACTGGGACTACGCGAGCAGTACTTC.

This clonotype turned up a few times. CDR3 DNA: TGTGCCAGCAGTTTACGGCACTCGATGGAGCAGTTCTTC. Protein product: CASSLRHSMEQFF. This rearrangement joins TRBV12-3 or TRBV12-4 to TRBJ2-1; D ambiguous. V was trimmed by 2 bases and J by 10 bases, leaving 12 bases between them. The CDR3 length is 13 residues.

This clonotype appeared a few times. The J gene is TRBJ1-1, the V gene TRBV27; 7 positions match TRBD1. Germline values: CDR1 MNHEY, CDR2 SMNVEV (reference sequence). The V gene end was trimmed by 4 bases and the J gene end by 5 bases; junction bases not matched to a gene: 10. The CDR3 covers 15 residues. CDR3 nucleotide sequence: TGTGCCAGCAGTTCGACAACAGGGGTAGGAACTGAAGCTTTCTTT. The encoded protein is CASSSTTGVGTEAFF.